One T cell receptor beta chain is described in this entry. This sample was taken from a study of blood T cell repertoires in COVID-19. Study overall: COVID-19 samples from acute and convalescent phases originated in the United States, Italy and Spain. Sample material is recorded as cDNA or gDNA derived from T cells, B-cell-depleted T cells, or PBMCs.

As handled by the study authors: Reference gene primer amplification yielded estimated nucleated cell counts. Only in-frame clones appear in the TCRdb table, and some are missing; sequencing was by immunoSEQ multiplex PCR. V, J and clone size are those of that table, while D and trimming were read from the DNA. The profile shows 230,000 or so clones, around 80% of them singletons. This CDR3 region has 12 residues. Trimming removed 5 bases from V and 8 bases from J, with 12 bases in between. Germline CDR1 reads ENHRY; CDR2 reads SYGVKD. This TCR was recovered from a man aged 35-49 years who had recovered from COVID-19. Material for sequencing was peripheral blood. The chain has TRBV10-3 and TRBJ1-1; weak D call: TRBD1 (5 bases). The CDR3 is CAISKETAEAFF. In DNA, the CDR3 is TGTGCCATCAGTAAGGAGACAGCCGAAGCTTTCTTT.